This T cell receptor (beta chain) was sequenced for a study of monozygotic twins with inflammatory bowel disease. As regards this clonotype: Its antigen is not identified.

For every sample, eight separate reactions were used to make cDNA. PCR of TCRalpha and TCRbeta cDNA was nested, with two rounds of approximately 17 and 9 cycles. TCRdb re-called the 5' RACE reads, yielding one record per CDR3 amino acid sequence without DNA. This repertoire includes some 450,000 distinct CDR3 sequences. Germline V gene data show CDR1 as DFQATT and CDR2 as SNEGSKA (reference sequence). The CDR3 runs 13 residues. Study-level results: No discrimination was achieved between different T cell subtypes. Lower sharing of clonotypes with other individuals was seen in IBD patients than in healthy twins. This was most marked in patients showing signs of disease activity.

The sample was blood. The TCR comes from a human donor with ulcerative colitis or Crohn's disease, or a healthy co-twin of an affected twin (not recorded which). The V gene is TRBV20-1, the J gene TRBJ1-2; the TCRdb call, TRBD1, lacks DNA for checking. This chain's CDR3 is CSAKGTGGGGYTF.